This TCR beta chain was recorded in a study of CD8+ T cells in alopecia areata. Germline V CDR1 and CDR2: SGHTA, FQGNSA. The CDR3 length is 13 residues. V was cut by 1 base and J by 2 bases, with 6 bases left in between. Following RNA extraction, reverse transcription yielded cDNA that acted as the sequencing template. Assay: immunoSEQ multiplex PCR; the TCRdb copy retains only in-frame clones and omits some. Of some 95,000 clones listed, 44% are singletons. Study conclusions and caveats: Because of a solitary nonresponder, the connection of baseline CD8+ expansion to response stays uncertain.

Notes on this clone: Antigen: not known.

Specified treatment: oral pan-JAK inhibitor, 5-10 mg twice daily. Both peripheral blood and punch biopsies of lesional scalp skin were obtained from patients who had alopecia areata. The chain links TRBV7-2 to TRBJ2-7; no clear D. The starting material was CD8+ T cells sorted from blood, obtained at week 24, from a patient treated with tofacitinib. The source of this sequence is a human donor with alopecia areata. CDR3 sequence: CASSLDVTYEQYF. The CDR3 DNA reads as TGTGCCAGCAGCTTAGATGTGACCTACGAGCAGTACTTC.